Shown below are 10 T cell receptor beta chains from a single sample sequenced in a study of T cells in Graves' hyperthyroidism and ophthalmopathy. Amplified TCR beta CDR3 regions came from RNA transcripts. When the TCR CDR3 underwent first-round RT-PCR, the HTBI primer set was used. TCRdb fed the multiplex PCR reads into MiXCR, producing one record per CDR3 protein. The repertoire holds about 510,000 distinct CDR3 sequences, with about 14% as singletons. Sequenced input: blood. All receptors come from a middle-aged woman with Graves' hyperthyroidism.

This clonotype has a count of ten or more. The chain joins TRBV6-1 to TRBJ1-6; no clear D. Germline assignment: CDR1 MNHNS and CDR2 SASEGT. Trimming took 2 bases from V and 9 from J, leaving 8 bases between them. The CDR3 runs to 13 residues. This chain's CDR3 is CASSESGLSPLHF. For the CDR3, the DNA is TGTGCCAGCAGTGAAAGTGGTCTTTCACCCCTCCACTTT.

This clonotype was detected many times. The V gene is TRBV28, the J gene TRBJ1-5; D remains ambiguous. The CDR3 loop spans 15 amino acids. Germline CDR1 is MDHEN and CDR2 is SYDVKM. Trimming removed 6 bases from V and 1 base from J, with 13 bases in between. Here the CDR3 DNA reads TGTGCCAGCAGAATGGGATTGGGGAGCAATCAGCCCCAGCATTTT. It encodes CASRMGLGSNQPQHF.

In this sample, this clonotype turned up many times. The chain has TRBV6-5 and TRBJ2-5; 14 nucleotides agree with TRBD2. Germline CDR1 MNHEY, CDR2 SVGAGI. The CDR3 is 17 residues long. V lost 2 bases to trimming and J lost 3 bases; unmatched junction nucleotides: 5. CDR3 amino acids: CASSYPPGLAGEETQYF. CDR3 coding DNA: TGTGCCAGCAGTTACCCACCGGGACTAGCGGGAGAAGAGACCCAGTACTTC.

This clonotype was observed many times. The chain employs TRBV20-1 and TRBJ2-1, with 7 bases matching TRBD1. V trimming: 8 bases; J trimming: 5 bases; junction bases outside the gene matches: 12. The CDR3 has 14 amino acids. Germline CDR1 reads DFQATT; CDR2 reads SNEGSKA (reference sequence). Here the CDR3 reads CSPMTGTGHNEQFF. CDR3 in DNA: TGCAGTCCCATGACAGGGACCGGGCACAATGAGCAGTTCTTC.

This clonotype came up many times. This rearrangement joins TRBV9 to TRBJ2-1; 10 nucleotides align to TRBD2. Per the germline V gene, CDR1 is SGDLS and CDR2 is YYNGEE. The V gene end was trimmed by 4 bases and the J gene end by 2 bases; junction bases not matched to a gene: 9. This CDR3 is built from 17 residues. The CDR3 DNA follows: TGTGCCAGCAGCCCTAGGACTAGCGGTTCACCCTACAATGAGCAGTTCTTC. Amino acid sequence: CASSPRTSGSPYNEQFF.

This clonotype was picked up a small number of times. A much larger clone differs by one base, so this may be a read error. V is TRBV12-3 or TRBV12-4 and J is TRBJ1-5, with no clear D. V lost 4 bases and J 3 bases, leaving 7 bases between the germline ends. There are 13 residues in the CDR3. CDR3 nucleotides: TGTGCCAGCAGTTGGGGAATCAATCAGCCCCAGCATTTT. Protein: CASSWGINQPQHF.

This clonotype was seen only a few times. The V and J genes are TRBV27 and TRBJ2-2; D remains unclear. Looked up from germline, CDR1 is MNHEY and CDR2 is SMNVEV (reference sequence). The CDR3 is made up of 15 amino acids. With 4 bases removed from V and 2 bases from J, the gap between germline ends came to 11 bases. Here the CDR3 reads CASSSSDLNTGELFF. The DNA for the CDR3 is TGTGCCAGCAGTTCGTCGGACCTCAACACCGGGGAGCTGTTTTTT.

In its sample, this clonotype was seen many times. The chain is built from TRBV6-1 and TRBJ1-6; the match to TRBD1 covers 9 bases. The germline V gene has CDR1 MNHNS and CDR2 SASEGT. V shed 7 bases, J shed 11 bases, and the junction held 12 bases outside the gene matches. CDR3 length: 15 amino acids. Here the CDR3 DNA reads TGTGCCAGCACGGGACAGGGCGTGATATTCACACCCCTCCACTTT. Translation gives CASTGQGVIFTPLHF.

V and J are TRBV30 and TRBJ2-7; 10 bases line up with TRBD1. Germline-derived CDR1 and CDR2 are GTSNPN and SVGIG (reference sequence). With V trimmed by 5 bases and J by 9 bases, 16 bases remained unmatched. There are 15 residues in the CDR3. The CDR3 coding sequence is TGTGCCTGGCAGAACCCGGGACAGGGGAGGCACGGGCAGTACTTC. This sequence encodes CAWQNPGQGRHGQYF. The whole variable domain, filled in from reference TRBV30 and TRBJ2-7, reads SQTIHQWPATLVQPVGSPLSLECTVEGTSNPNLYWYRQAAGRGLQLLFYSVGIGQISSEVPQNLSASRPQDRQFILSSKKLLLSDSGFYLCAWQNPGQGRHGQYFGPGTRLTVT.

V and J are TRBV11-2 and TRBJ1-5; no clear D. V gave up 1 base and J gave up 3 bases, with 13 bases separating them. Per germline, CDR1 SGHAT and CDR2 FQNNGV. This CDR3 is 16 amino acids long. This chain's CDR3 is CASSLVSAFYNQPQHF. CDR3 nucleotides: TGTGCCAGCAGCTTAGTCTCCGCTTTTTACAATCAGCCCCAGCATTTT.